This T cell receptor (beta chain) was captured in a study of cytomegalovirus exposure and HLA in healthy donors. Whole-study findings and limits: The majority of TCR sequences were rare, yet some public TCRs appeared in many donors. CMV antigen specificity of three CMV-associated chains was confirmed in vitro. Cytomegalovirus association was listed for about 170 TCR beta chains.

As regards this clone: Its antigen is still unknown.

The donors were members of the roughly 130-subject validation cohort (separate from the 666-subject first cohort). Produced via immunoSEQ multiplex PCR; TCRdb's table is partial and in-frame only. Found here are hundreds of thousands of clones, 70% to 90% of them singletons; the top ten hold 0.83%. This CDR3 is 12 amino acids long. V lost 5 bases to trimming and J lost 8 bases, with 9 bases between them. CDR1 and CDR2 (germline): MNHEY, SMNVEV (reference sequence). The rearrangement joins TRBV27 to TRBJ1-4; a possible D gene is TRBD1 (5 bases). The sequenced sample was PBMCs. The sequence was collected from a woman under 30 in good health and CMV-seronegative. The CDR3 DNA sequence: TGTGCCAGCAGTCAACGGGGGGAAAAACTGTTTTTT. It specifies CASSQRGEKLFF.